The next 9 T cell receptor beta chains were all read from a single sample in a study of technical replicates of blood from a few donors. Only in-frame clones appear in the TCRdb table, and some are missing; sequencing was by immunoSEQ multiplex PCR. This sample has around 61,000 clones, with approximately 84% found just once. The specimen sequenced was PBMCs. The origin of the receptors is a human donor in good health. Some clones in this sample may be carry-over from other donors' samples.

This clone has only one observation. The chain employs TRBV6-4 and TRBJ2-1, with D maybe TRBD2 (6 bases). V shed 6 bases and J shed 5 bases, with 8 bases lying between them. Germline V gene data show CDR1 as MRHNA and CDR2 as SNTAGT. The CDR3 sequence is 12 residues long. CDR3 region: CASSAGNNEQFF. DNA for the CDR3: TGTGCCAGCAGCGCGGGGAACAATGAGCAGTTCTTC.

CDR3 bases: TGCGCCAGCAGCGAGGCGGAGACCCAGTACTTC. Its translation: CASSEAETQYF. The chain couples TRBV10-1 to TRBJ2-5; D is unclear. The germline CDR1 and CDR2 sequences are WNHNN and SYGVQD (reference sequence). This CDR3 region has 11 residues. The germline V and J ends were trimmed by 6 bases and 5 bases, with 7 bases remaining between them.

This chain uses TRBV10-3 with TRBJ2-3; TRBD2 is a possible D gene (7 bases). The germline V and J ends were trimmed by 6 bases and 0 bases, with 16 bases remaining between them. The CDR3 extends over 16 amino acids. Per the germline V gene, CDR1 is ENHRY and CDR2 is SYGVKD. In DNA form, the CDR3 reads TGTGCCATCAGACGGGGGCTAGCGGACAGCACAGATACGCAGTATTTT. Protein sequence: CAIRRGLADSTDTQYF.

The table lists this clone with a few counts. The DNA for the CDR3 is TGTGCCAGCAGTTTCCTGAGAGACAGACAAAACACTGAAGCTTTCTTT. This gives the protein CASSFLRDRQNTEAFF. The gene calls are TRBV6-5 and TRBJ1-1; the D gene is possibly TRBD1 (5 bases). V lost 4 bases and J lost 2, with 17 bases in between. The CDR3 is 16 residues long. Germline values: CDR1 MNHEY, CDR2 SVGAGI.

V and J are TRBV23-1 and TRBJ1-5; D gene unclear. TRBV23-1 is filed as an ORF, its function uncertain. The CDR3 sequence is 16 residues long. The ends were cut back, 6 bases at V and 7 bases at J, with 22 bases in the middle. CDR3 protein: CASSPIGTDLGQPQHF. CDR3 sequence (DNA): TGCGCCAGCAGCCCAATCGGTACTGATTTGGGCCAGCCCCAGCATTTT.

Here the CDR3 DNA reads TGTGCCAGCAGCTTACCCCGACTAGCGGGAGGGAGGGATACGCAGTATTTT. It yields the protein CASSLPRLAGGRDTQYF. V gene TRBV7-8 combines with J gene TRBJ2-3; 14 bases fit TRBD2. The CDR3 spans 17 residues. Germline CDR1 and CDR2: SGHVS and FQNEAQ. Unmatched junction bases numbered 7, after V lost 2 bases and J lost 6 bases. Combining the CDR3 with reference TRBV7-8 and TRBJ2-3 gives the whole variable domain GAGVSQSPRYKVAKRGQDVALRCDPISGHVSLFWYQQALGQGPEFLTYFQNEAQLDKSGLPSDRFFAERPEGSVSTLKIQRTQQEDSAVYLCASSLPRLAGGRDTQYFGPGTRLTVL.

The chain links TRBV11-3 to TRBJ2-7; D may be TRBD1 (6 bases). The CDR3 extends over 11 amino acids. Germline loops: CDR1 SGHNT, CDR2 YENEEA. V dropped 4 bases and J dropped 7 bases, with 8 bases sitting between them. The CDR3 region is CASSSGEEQYF. CDR3 in DNA: TGTGCCAGCAGCTCAGGGGAGGAGCAGTACTTC.

This chain joins TRBV4-3 and TRBJ1-5; D not certain. This CDR3 has 15 residues. Germline CDR1 is LGHNA and CDR2 is YSLEER. Trimming took off 0 bases at V and 7 bases at J, with 13 bases between the two ends. The CDR3 DNA sequence: TGCGCCAGCAGCCAAGATCCGACGAGCGGCCAGCCCCAGCATTTT. Encoded protein: CASSQDPTSGQPQHF.

The rearrangement joins TRBV5-4 to TRBJ2-7; 10 bases line up with TRBD2. Per the germline V gene, CDR1 is SGHNT and CDR2 is YYREEE (reference sequence). The CDR3 totals 14 residues. V lost 4 bases to trimming and J lost 2 bases; unmatched junction nucleotides: 3. The CDR3, as DNA: TGTGCCAGCAGCCCCAGCGGGAGGGCCTACGAGCAGTACTTC. It encodes CASSPSGRAYEQYF.